One sample yielded the 21 T cell receptor beta chains listed below, sequenced in a study of PD-1 blockade in classical Hodgkin lymphoma. Sequencing used immunoSEQ multiplex PCR; TCRdb keeps in-frame clones, though not all of them. The profile shows about 64,000 clones, about 90% of them singletons. The time point denotes: cycle 4 day 1 (C4D1), after 6 weeks of nivolumab. Every patient had relapsed following autologous stem cell transplantation, and cohorts differed in brentuximab vedotin exposure. The material sequenced was peripheral blood mononuclear cells (PBMCs), taken before the fourth cycle of nivolumab. The receptor source for this set is a human donor with classical Hodgkin lymphoma.

The V and J genes are TRBV5-5 and TRBJ2-7; D perhaps matches TRBD1 (6 bases). Deletions cut 2 bases from V and 4 bases from J, with 10 bases between. This CDR3 spans 13 amino acids. CDR1 and CDR2 (germline): SGHKS, YYEKEE (reference sequence). The CDR3 nucleotides read TGTGCCAGCAGCTTACAGGGCAGGTACGAGCAGTACTTC. Protein product: CASSLQGRYEQYF.

The V call is TRBV5-6, the J call TRBJ2-7; D unresolved. The CDR3 consists of 17 residues. Germline-derived CDR1 and CDR2 are SGHDT and YYEEEE. The germline V and J ends were trimmed by 0 bases and 3 bases, with 19 bases remaining between them. The CDR3, as DNA: TGTGCCAGCAGCTTGGGATCAAACCCCCCTTTTAGCTACGAGCAGTACTTC. Translated: CASSLGSNPPFSYEQYF.

Only one count was recorded for this clone. The chain couples TRBV11-2 to TRBJ2-1, with a possible D match to TRBD2 (6 bases). Trimming took off 0 bases at V and 6 bases at J, with 12 bases between the two ends. Germline V gene data show CDR1 as SGHAT and CDR2 as FQNNGV. The CDR3 spans 15 residues. CDR3 residues: CASSLEVLAANEQFF. The CDR3 DNA follows: TGTGCCAGCAGCTTAGAGGTACTAGCAGCCAATGAGCAGTTCTTC.

The V and J genes are TRBV7-9 and TRBJ2-2, with 7 nucleotides matching TRBD1. Per germline, CDR1 SEHNR and CDR2 FQNEAQ (reference sequence). Germline trimming cut 5 bases from V and 0 bases from J; bases unmatched to any gene: 6. This CDR3 has 16 residues. The CDR3 here is CASSRRTGANTGELFF. CDR3 coding DNA: TGTGCCAGCAGCCGAAGGACAGGCGCGAACACCGGGGAGCTGTTTTTT.

The chain links TRBV5-6 to TRBJ1-2, with 7 bases identical to TRBD1. V shed 5 bases, J shed 7 bases, and the junction held 11 bases outside the gene matches. Germline V gene lookup returns CDR1 SGHDT and CDR2 YYEEEE. This CDR3 has 14 amino acids. Here the CDR3 DNA reads TGTGCCAGCAGATTACTGACAGGGTCTAGTGGCTACACCTTC. Translation gives CASRLLTGSSGYTF.

This clone was recorded once. The chain couples TRBV6-1 to TRBJ2-6, with D possibly being TRBD1 (6 bases). Per germline, CDR1 MNHNS and CDR2 SASEGT. The CDR3 length is 17 residues. Trimming took 3 bases from V and 4 from J, leaving 16 bases between them. The CDR3 nucleotides read TGTGCCAGCAGTGACATGGCAGGGGTTAACGGGGCCAACGTCCTGACTTTC. It specifies CASSDMAGVNGANVLTF.

This clone has just one count. The chain couples TRBV7-8 to TRBJ1-3; D might be TRBD1 (5 bases). The CDR3 sequence is 15 residues long. With 3 bases removed from V and 0 bases from J, the gap between germline ends came to 9 bases. Germline lookup yields CDR1 SGHVS and CDR2 FQNEAQ. CDR3 region: CASSLGPSSGNTIYF. CDR3 nucleotide sequence: TGTGCCAGCAGCTTGGGACCGAGCTCTGGAAACACCATATATTTT.

The chain couples TRBV18 to TRBJ2-7; 8 bases align to TRBD1. The CDR3 runs 14 residues. CDR1 is KGHSH and CDR2 is LQKENI in the germline V gene. Germline trimming cut 6 bases from V and 6 bases from J; bases unmatched to any gene: 10. CDR3 sequence: CASSDYTGTGEQYF. CDR3 coding DNA: TGTGCCAGCTCTGACTATACAGGGACAGGCGAGCAGTACTTC.

The gene calls are TRBV30 and TRBJ2-7, with TRBD1 identical over 8 bases. Germline V lookup: CDR1 GTSNPN, CDR2 SVGIG (reference sequence). The CDR3 is made up of 13 amino acids. The ends lost 5 bases at V and 7 bases at J; junction bases unmatched: 10. The CDR3 protein is CAWGQGPLREQYF. The DNA of the CDR3 is TGTGCCTGGGGACAGGGCCCCCTGAGGGAGCAGTACTTC.

This chain uses TRBV4-2 with TRBJ2-7, with TRBD1 matching 10 bases. The junction had 8 bases not matched to a gene; V was cut back by 3 bases and J by 6 bases. Germline values: CDR1 LGHNA, CDR2 YNFKEQ. This CDR3 region has 15 residues. CDR3 in DNA: TGTGCCAGCAGCCACTCCGGGACAGGGGAAGCCGAGCAGTACTTC. Its protein is CASSHSGTGEAEQYF.

This chain joins TRBV4-1 and TRBJ2-7; D is ambiguous. Germline V gene sequence: CDR1 MGHRA, CDR2 YSYEKL. Trimming stripped 2 bases from V and 3 bases from J, with 11 bases between. CDR3 size: 14 residues. CDR3 sequence reads: CASSQSWGSYEQYF. The CDR3, as DNA: TGCGCCAGCAGCCAATCTTGGGGTAGCTACGAGCAGTACTTC.

The chain uses TRBV21-1 and TRBJ2-7. TRBV21-1 constitutes a pseudogene. The CDR3 has 12 residues. DNA for the CDR3: TGTGCCAGCAGCAACTACAACTACGAGCAGTACTTC. This translates into CASSNYNYEQYF.

J is TRBJ1-3 and V is TRBV18; D call uncertain. Germline values: CDR1 KGHSH, CDR2 LQKENI. The CDR3 sequence is 13 residues long. The V end lost 4 bases, the J end lost 2 bases, and 6 bases lay between the germline ends. DNA of the CDR3: TGTGCCAGCTCACTCGGTCCTGGAAACACCATATATTTT. Amino acid sequence: CASSLGPGNTIYF.

The chain recombines TRBV5-4 with TRBJ2-3; TRBD2 aligns across 9 bases. Germline trimming cut 0 bases from V and 5 bases from J; bases unmatched to any gene: 13. This CDR3 region has 18 residues. Germline CDR1 SGHNT, CDR2 YYREEE (reference sequence). The CDR3 sequence is CASSLGPAGGLGRDTQYF. The CDR3 DNA reads as TGTGCCAGCAGCTTGGGACCTGCGGGGGGGCTTGGTAGAGATACGCAGTATTTT.

This chain joins TRBV7-2 and TRBJ2-2; TRBD2 matches 7 bases. CDR3 size: 15 residues. Germline V CDR1 and CDR2: SGHTA, FQGNSA. The trim removed 6 bases at V and 3 bases at J, leaving 7 bases unmatched. CDR3 in amino acids: CASRAALADTGELFF. In nucleotides, the CDR3 is TGTGCCAGCAGAGCAGCCCTAGCGGACACCGGGGAGCTGTTTTTT.

In DNA form, the CDR3 reads TGTGCCAGCCAGGACAGGTCAGGGGATCTAGGCGAGCAGTTCTTC. Its protein is CASQDRSGDLGEQFF. J is TRBJ2-1 and V is TRBV5-4, with 7 bases that match TRBD1. Germline CDR1 is SGHNT and CDR2 is YYREEE (reference sequence). Trimming at V came to 7 bases and at J to 10 bases, leaving 17 bases not matched to a gene. The CDR3 is made up of 15 amino acids.

The V call is TRBV6-1, the J call TRBJ2-7; the D gene could be TRBD1 or TRBD2 (6 bases each). The CDR3 has 15 amino acids. Germline V lookup: CDR1 MNHNS, CDR2 SASEGT. V gave up 1 base and J gave up 5 bases, with 15 bases separating them. The CDR3 sequence: CASSEGRGTTHEQYF. The CDR3 DNA reads as TGTGCCAGCAGTGAAGGGAGGGGGACGACACACGAGCAGTACTTC.

As DNA, the CDR3 is TGTGCCAGTAGAGGGGGAGGACAGGGGCTAGGTCAGCCCCAGCATTTT. The encoded protein is CASRGGGQGLGQPQHF. The chain recombines TRBV19 with TRBJ1-5, with 9 bases lining up with TRBD1. The germline CDR1 and CDR2 sequences are LNHDA and SQIVND (reference sequence). After removal of 6 bases from V and 6 bases from J, the junction contained 12 bases not matched to a gene. The CDR3 spans 16 residues. The full variable domain, completed using reference TRBV19 and TRBJ1-5, is DGGITQSPKYLFRKEGQNVTLSCEQNLNHDAMYWYRQDPGQGLRLIYYSQIVNDFQKGDIAEGYSVSREKKESFPLTVTSAQKNPTAFYLCASRGGGQGLGQPQHFGDGTRLSIL.

The CDR3 is CASSDGPNYGYTF. CDR3 nucleotide sequence: TGTGCCAGCAGTGACGGGCCTAACTATGGCTACACCTTC. J is TRBJ1-2 and V is TRBV6-1; no clear D gene. Per the germline V gene, CDR1 is MNHNS and CDR2 is SASEGT. The CDR3 extends over 13 amino acids. Trimming pared 3 bases from V and 0 bases from J, leaving 5 bases between.

The chain links TRBV6-5 to TRBJ1-2; no reliable D call. V dropped 4 bases and J dropped 7 bases, with 19 bases sitting between them. Germline CDR1 is MNHEY and CDR2 is SVGAGI. The CDR3 contains 15 residues. CDR3 DNA sequence: TGTGCCAGCAGTTTGGACGGGAGGATGACTGGTGGCTACACCTTC. This gives the protein CASSLDGRMTGGYTF.

The chain links TRBV27 to TRBJ2-7; D is possibly TRBD1 (6 bases). V gave up 7 bases and J gave up 6 bases, with 10 bases separating them. CDR3 size: 11 residues. Looked up from germline, CDR1 is MNHEY and CDR2 is SMNVEV (reference sequence). The DNA for the CDR3 is TGTGCCAGCACGGAAGGGGGCGAGCAGTACTTC. Translation: CASTEGGEQYF.